This T cell receptor beta chain appears in the sequencing data of a study of T cells in Graves' hyperthyroidism and ophthalmopathy. 10 ml fresh peripheral blood yielded the PBMCs. RNA transcripts served as the template for amplifying TCR beta CDR3 regions. The study used the HTBI primer set for a first-round RT-PCR of the TCR CDR3. TCRdb re-analysed the multiplex PCR reads in MiXCR, keeping a single row per CDR3 protein. This table has hundreds of thousands of distinct CDR3 sequences, roughly 19% appearing once. Study-wide results and caveats: A 13 V-J signature model discriminated ophthalmopathy versus stable hyperthyroidism. Blood held most thyroid clonotypes expanded above 0.001 frequency.

With 8 bases clipped from V and 0 bases from J, the junction kept 0 bases outside the gene matches. This CDR3 is 12 amino acids long. The V gene's germline CDR1 is MDHEN and CDR2 SYDVKM. Many counts were recorded for this clonotype. The antigen is not known. The sequence came from a man over 45 with Graves' ophthalmopathy. J is TRBJ2-7 and V is TRBV28; 8 positions match TRBD2. Sample: blood. The chain's CDR3 is CASRGGSYEQYF. CDR3 nucleotides: TGTGCCAGCCGGGGGGGCTCCTACGAGCAGTACTTC.